These T cell receptor beta chains were read from a single sample in a study of blood T cell repertoires in COVID-19. TCRdb's copy holds only in-frame clones and misses some; the assay was immunoSEQ multiplex PCR. This sample has tens of thousands of clones, with around 87% found just once. The sequenced material came from peripheral blood. The receptors shown here come from a man aged 50-60 years with acute or convalescent COVID-19. The CDR3 runs from the conserved cysteine through the conserved F or W. Fields, in order: V gene, J gene, clone size, D gene, CDR3 DNA, CDR3 protein. D genes are given only for firm matches. Clone size appears in some rows only: once, few, many, or a class for an expanded clone.

v_gene: TRBV5-1
j_gene: TRBJ2-1
abundance: -
d_gene: TRBD2
CDR3nt: TGCGCCAGCAGCTTTAACCTAGCGGGGTCCTACAATGAGCAGTTCTTC
CDR3aa: CASSFNLAGSYNEQFF

v_gene: TRBV7-2
j_gene: TRBJ2-5
abundance: -
d_gene: TRBD2
CDR3nt: TGTGCCAGCAGCTTAGGAGCTGGACTAGCGGGAGGGAAGACCCAGTACTTC
CDR3aa: CASSLGAGLAGGKTQYF

v_gene: TRBV9
j_gene: TRBJ2-7
abundance: once
d_gene: TRBD1
CDR3nt: TGTGCCAGCACCCCCGGACAGGGTAGGACCTACGAGCAGTACTTC
CDR3aa: CASTPGQGRTYEQYF

v_gene: TRBV6-5
j_gene: TRBJ2-1
abundance: once
d_gene: -
CDR3nt: TGTGCCAGCACACCTAGGGGTAGGGCCGGTGGTGAGCAGTTCTTC
CDR3aa: CASTPRGRAGGEQFF

v_gene: TRBV24-1
j_gene: TRBJ2-2
abundance: -
d_gene: -
CDR3nt: TGTGCCACCAGTGATTTAGGGGGACACGGGGAGCTGTTTTTT
CDR3aa: CATSDLGGHGELFF

v_gene: TRBV15
j_gene: TRBJ1-6
abundance: -
d_gene: -
CDR3nt: TGTGCCACCAGCAGAGATCCCCAGAACTCACCCCTCCACTTT
CDR3aa: CATSRDPQNSPLHF

v_gene: TRBV19
j_gene: TRBJ2-1
abundance: -
d_gene: TRBD1
CDR3nt: TGTGCCACCATAGGGGGCCGGGAGCAGTTCTTC
CDR3aa: CATIGGREQFF

v_gene: TRBV7-9
j_gene: TRBJ1-5
abundance: -
d_gene: TRBD1
CDR3nt: TGTGCCAGCAGCGCAGGGGGTGGCAATCAGCCCCAGCATTTT
CDR3aa: CASSAGGGNQPQHF

v_gene: TRBV9
j_gene: TRBJ1-2
abundance: -
d_gene: -
CDR3nt: TGTGCCAGCAGCGTAAACCAGGTTGACGGCTACACCTTC
CDR3aa: CASSVNQVDGYTF

v_gene: TRBV4-2
j_gene: TRBJ1-4
abundance: -
d_gene: TRBD1
CDR3nt: TGTGCCAGCAGCCCGAAATCCAGGGGGTATAATGAAAAACTGTTTTTT
CDR3aa: CASSPKSRGYNEKLFF

v_gene: TRBV7-8
j_gene: TRBJ1-3
abundance: -
d_gene: -
CDR3nt: TGTGCCAGCAGCTTTGGTCAGGGATCCGGAAACACCATATATTTT
CDR3aa: CASSFGQGSGNTIYF

v_gene: TRBV6-6
j_gene: TRBJ2-3
abundance: -
d_gene: -
CDR3nt: TGTGCCAGCAGTTACTTCGGTTCTAGCACAGATACGCAGTATTTT
CDR3aa: CASSYFGSSTDTQYF

v_gene: TRBV6-2/TRBV6-3
j_gene: TRBJ2-5
abundance: -
d_gene: -
CDR3nt: TGTGCCAGCAGTTATCATTTTCCGGGACTCGAGATCCAAGAGACCCAGTACTTC
CDR3aa: CASSYHFPGLEIQETQYF

v_gene: TRBV5-5
j_gene: TRBJ2-5
abundance: -
d_gene: TRBD1
CDR3nt: TGTGCCAGCAGCTCCGGACAGGGGGCGGCGAGTCATCAAGAGACCCAGTACTTC
CDR3aa: CASSSGQGAASHQETQYF

v_gene: TRBV5-4
j_gene: TRBJ2-3
abundance: -
d_gene: -
CDR3nt: TGTGCCAGCAGCCTGACTGTCACAGATACGCAGTATTTT
CDR3aa: CASSLTVTDTQYF

v_gene: TRBV5-4
j_gene: TRBJ2-5
abundance: -
d_gene: TRBD1
CDR3nt: TGTGCCAGCAGCGGGCCGGGACAGGGGAAGGGGGAGACCCAGTACTTC
CDR3aa: CASSGPGQGKGETQYF

v_gene: TRBV3-1/TRBV3-2
j_gene: TRBJ1-4
abundance: -
d_gene: -
CDR3nt: TGTGCCAGCAGCCAAGGCGCTGTAAAAAAACTGTTTTTT
CDR3aa: CASSQGAVKKLFF

v_gene: TRBV4-3
j_gene: TRBJ2-1
abundance: -
d_gene: TRBD1
CDR3nt: TGCGCCAGCAGCCGCACCACCGGGACAGGCAGGAGCTCCTACAATGAGCAGTTCTTC
CDR3aa: CASSRTTGTGRSSYNEQFF

v_gene: TRBV6-5
j_gene: TRBJ2-3
abundance: -
d_gene: TRBD2
CDR3nt: TGTGCCAGCAGTACGCAACTAGCGGGATTAGATACGCAGTATTTT
CDR3aa: CASSTQLAGLDTQYF

v_gene: TRBV24-1
j_gene: TRBJ2-1
abundance: few
d_gene: -
CDR3nt: TGTGCCACCAGTGATTCCAAGCGGGTAGGTAATGAGCAGTTCTTC
CDR3aa: CATSDSKRVGNEQFF

v_gene: TRBV21-1
j_gene: TRBJ1-2
abundance: -
d_gene: -
CDR3nt: TGTGCCAGCAGCAACCCGCGGGGCGGGACCCGGGACGGCTACACCTTC
CDR3aa: CASSNPRGGTRDGYTF

v_gene: TRBV10-2
j_gene: TRBJ2-1
abundance: once
d_gene: -
CDR3nt: TGCGCCGCAAAAGCGGGCGTTTACAATGAGCAGTTCTTC
CDR3aa: CAAKAGVYNEQFF

v_gene: TRBV5-1
j_gene: TRBJ1-1
abundance: -
d_gene: -
CDR3nt: TGCGCCAGCAGCTCCATCGACAGTAACACTGAAGCTTTCTTT
CDR3aa: CASSSIDSNTEAFF

v_gene: TRBV15
j_gene: TRBJ2-1
abundance: -
d_gene: TRBD2
CDR3nt: TGTGCCACCAGCAGAGTAGCGGGGGGGGCCAATGAGCAGTTCTTC
CDR3aa: CATSRVAGGANEQFF

v_gene: TRBV9
j_gene: TRBJ2-2
abundance: -
d_gene: -
CDR3nt: TGTGCCAGCAGCGTAGTCCTCACCGGGGAGCTGTTTTTT
CDR3aa: CASSVVLTGELFF

v_gene: TRBV6-2/TRBV6-3
j_gene: TRBJ2-7
abundance: -
d_gene: TRBD1
CDR3nt: TGTGCCAGCAGTTACTCAACCGGGACAGGCCCCTACGAGCAGTACTTC
CDR3aa: CASSYSTGTGPYEQYF

v_gene: TRBV6-2/TRBV6-3
j_gene: TRBJ2-3
abundance: -
d_gene: -
CDR3nt: TGTGCCAGCAGTTCCGGACAGACCTTATTTTTCACAGATACGCAGTATTTT
CDR3aa: CASSSGQTLFFTDTQYF

v_gene: TRBV5-1
j_gene: TRBJ2-3
abundance: -
d_gene: TRBD2
CDR3nt: TGCGCCAGCAGCCCGGCGGGAGCGGATACGCAGTATTTT
CDR3aa: CASSPAGADTQYF

v_gene: TRBV12-3/TRBV12-4
j_gene: TRBJ1-6
abundance: once
d_gene: -
CDR3nt: TGTGCCAGCAGTTTAGTCCAGAATTCACCCCTCCACTTT
CDR3aa: CASSLVQNSPLHF